Each of the 18 T cell receptor beta chains below was sequenced from the same sample in a study of control samples from healthy donors and cancer patients. The repertoire was sequenced with immunoSEQ multiplex PCR; TCRdb's copy has only in-frame clones and lacks some. Of tens of thousands of clones in the sample, 90% to 95% were seen once. The sequenced sample consisted of PBMCs. The receptors originated from a man aged 45-60 years with lung cancer.

The CDR3 region has the DNA TGTGCCAGCAGCTTAGTTAGCGAGAACACAGATACGCAGTATTTT. Protein sequence: CASSLVSENTDTQYF. V gene TRBV7-2 combines with J gene TRBJ2-3, with D perhaps TRBD2 (5 bases). V was shortened by 1 base and J by 2 bases, with 10 bases between the two germline ends. The CDR3 has 15 residues. Germline V gene lookup returns CDR1 SGHTA and CDR2 FQGNSA.

The chain employs TRBV5-6 and TRBJ1-2; D is undetermined. V was trimmed by 4 bases and J by 6 bases, leaving 16 bases between them. Per germline, CDR1 SGHDT and CDR2 YYEEEE. The length of the CDR3 is 14 residues. The chain's CDR3 is CASSMVGIGDGYTF. The DNA for the CDR3 is TGTGCCAGCAGCATGGTGGGTATCGGGGATGGCTACACCTTC. The variable domain in full, completed from reference TRBV5-6 and TRBJ1-2, reads DAGVTQSPTHLIKTRGQQVTLRCSPKSGHDTVSWYQQALGQGPQFIFQYYEEEERQRGNFPDRFSGHQFPNYSSELNVNALLLGDSALYLCASSMVGIGDGYTFGSGTRLTVV.

The chain is built from TRBV3-1 (or the pseudogene TRBV3-2) and TRBJ1-3; 10 nucleotides align to TRBD1. The J segment lost 0 bases and the V segment lost 2 bases, leaving 7 bases of the junction unmatched. This CDR3 spans 18 amino acids. Per the germline V gene, CDR1 is LGHDT and CDR2 is YNNKEL (reference sequence). In DNA form, the CDR3 reads TGTGCCAGCAGCCAACAAGGGACAGGGGCCCGCTCTGGAAACACCATATATTTT. It encodes CASSQQGTGARSGNTIYF.

V and J are TRBV3-1 (or the pseudogene TRBV3-2) and TRBJ1-2; the D is unclear. There are 14 residues in the CDR3. Germline CDR1 is LGHDT and CDR2 is YNNKEL (reference sequence). Trimming pared 4 bases from V and 7 bases from J, leaving 16 bases between. The CDR3 DNA is TGTGCCAGCAGCCCATTAATTTCAGCGGGTGGCTACACCTTC. It specifies CASSPLISAGGYTF.

V usage is TRBV18 and J usage is TRBJ2-5; no clear D gene. Germline-derived CDR1 and CDR2 are KGHSH and LQKENI. The CDR3 covers 15 residues. V was clipped by 0 bases and J by 5 bases, with 13 bases between them. CDR3 region: CASSPPVGFEETQYF. CDR3 coding DNA: TGTGCCAGCTCACCACCCGTAGGGTTTGAGGAGACCCAGTACTTC.

The chain employs TRBV5-5 and TRBJ2-1; TRBD2 might be the D (5 bases). The CDR3 length is 15 residues. The V end was cut by 2 bases, the J end by 2 bases, with 11 bases between. Per germline, CDR1 SGHKS and CDR2 YYEKEE (reference sequence). DNA of the CDR3: TGTGCCAGCAGCTTAGTGTGGGGAGCCTACAATGAGCAGTTCTTC. Translating gives CASSLVWGAYNEQFF. Drawing the rest from reference TRBV5-5 and TRBJ2-1, the complete variable domain is DAGVTQSPTHLIKTRGQQVTLRCSPISGHKSVSWYQQVLGQGPQFIFQYYEKEERGRGNFPDRFSARQFPNYSSELNVNALLLGDSALYLCASSLVWGAYNEQFFGPGTRLTVL.

The chain is built from TRBV11-2 and TRBJ2-7; 11 bases fit TRBD1. The CDR3 is 13 amino acids. J lost 6 bases, V lost 6 bases, and 4 bases had no gene match. Germline assignment: CDR1 SGHAT and CDR2 FQNNGV. The DNA for the CDR3 is TGTGCCAGCAGTTCCGGGACAGGGGGCGAGCAGTACTTC. Residues: CASSSGTGGEQYF.

V usage is TRBV19 and J usage is TRBJ2-5; D ambiguous. The CDR3 spans 12 residues. CDR1 is LNHDA, CDR2 SQIVND, per germline (reference sequence). With 0 bases removed from V and 7 bases from J, the gap between germline ends came to 6 bases. CDR3 nucleotide sequence: TGTGCCAGTAGTATAGATTATGGGACCCAGTACTTC. Amino acid sequence: CASSIDYGTQYF. The full variable domain, its missing parts supplied by reference TRBV19 and TRBJ2-5, is DGGITQSPKYLFRKEGQNVTLSCEQNLNHDAMYWYRQDPGQGLRLIYYSQIVNDFQKGDIAEGYSVSREKKESFPLTVTSAQKNPTAFYLCASSIDYGTQYFGPGTRLLVL.

The DNA for the CDR3 is TGTGCCAGCACTTTCGGCAATGAGCAGTTCTTC. Encoded protein: CASTFGNEQFF. The J gene is TRBJ2-1, the V gene TRBV12-3 or TRBV12-4, with unresolved D. V lost 7 bases and J lost 6, with 7 bases in between. CDR3 length: 11 amino acids.

Here the CDR3 reads CASSLGRENIQYF. CDR3 sequence (DNA): TGTGCCAGCAGCTTAGGAAGGGAAAACATTCAGTACTTC. The chain employs TRBV7-9 and TRBJ2-4, with D unclear. Trimming removed 1 base at V and 5 bases at J, with 6 bases between. The CDR3 loop spans 13 amino acids. Per germline, CDR1 SEHNR and CDR2 FQNEAQ (reference sequence).

V gene TRBV6-5 combines with J gene TRBJ2-7; 8 nucleotides agree with TRBD1. V was clipped by 6 bases and J by 6 bases; unmatched bases: 13. The CDR3 is 15 amino acids. Germline assignment: CDR1 MNHEY and CDR2 SVGAGI. CDR3 DNA sequence: TGTGCCAGCAGCCTCTTAAGGACAGGGATCGGCGAGCAGTACTTC. Encoded protein: CASSLLRTGIGEQYF.

In DNA form, the CDR3 reads TGTGCCATCAGGTCGGCGGGGGACGAGCAGTACTTC. Residues: CAIRSAGDEQYF. J is TRBJ2-7 and V is TRBV10-3; TRBD2 agrees at 7 bases. This CDR3 has 12 amino acids. With V trimmed by 6 bases and J by 5 bases, 4 bases remained unmatched. CDR1 and CDR2 from the germline V gene are ENHRY and SYGVKD.

The genes are TRBV9 and TRBJ1-3; maybe TRBD1 (5 bases). V was cut by 7 bases and J by 0 bases, with 11 bases left in between. The CDR3 spans 14 residues. Germline CDR1 and CDR2: SGDLS and YYNGEE. The CDR3 sequence is CASGETDSGNTIYF. Here the CDR3 DNA reads TGTGCCAGCGGGGAGACAGACTCTGGAAACACCATATATTTT.

The chain carries TRBV5-4 and TRBJ2-1, with 9 nucleotides matching TRBD2. Germline V gene data show CDR1 as SGHNT and CDR2 as YYREEE (reference sequence). Trimming took 0 bases from V and 7 from J; bases not matched to a gene: 5. CDR3 size: 15 residues. CDR3 loop: CASSLGGGASNEQFF. Written as DNA, the CDR3 is TGTGCCAGCAGCTTGGGCGGGGGGGCCAGTAATGAGCAGTTCTTC.

This clone was observed a handful of times. The gene calls are TRBV28 and TRBJ1-1; 9 bases match TRBD1. The V gene's germline CDR1 is MDHEN and CDR2 SYDVKM. The trim removed 6 bases at V and 0 bases at J, leaving 5 bases unmatched. CDR3 size: 15 residues. The CDR3 DNA is TGTGCCAGCAGCCGCGGACAGGGGTTGAACACTGAAGCTTTCTTT. It yields the protein CASSRGQGLNTEAFF.

The chain carries TRBV2 and TRBJ2-2; D gene ambiguous. V lost 5 bases, J lost 0 bases, and 13 bases lay in between. This CDR3 spans 16 amino acids. The germline V gene encodes CDR1 SNHLY and CDR2 FYNNEI. The CDR3 protein is CASSIEAYANTGELFF. The CDR3 region has the DNA TGTGCCAGCAGTATTGAGGCTTACGCGAACACCGGGGAGCTGTTTTTT.

The chain couples TRBV6-6 to TRBJ1-3; no firm D call. Per germline, CDR1 MNHNY and CDR2 SVGAGI (reference sequence). Trimming left V 6 bases short and J 0 bases short, with 9 bases between. The CDR3 contains 14 residues. CDR3 in DNA: TGTGCCAGCAGGACGCTGTCCTCTGGAAACACCATATATTTT. The encoded protein is CASRTLSSGNTIYF.

J is TRBJ2-3 and V is TRBV14, with unresolved D. CDR1 is SGHDN and CDR2 is FVKESK in the germline V gene. Trimming stripped 3 bases from V and 4 bases from J, with 14 bases between. The CDR3 consists of 15 residues. The CDR3 region has the DNA TGTGCCAGCAGCCAGAATCATGATGGGGCAGATACGCAGTATTTT. Its translation: CASSQNHDGADTQYF.